This TCR beta chain was sequenced in a study of blood T cell repertoires in COVID-19. Participants' own reports of clinical history determined their cohort assignment. The CDR3 length is 14 residues. Germline CDR1 MGHRA, CDR2 YSYEKL. The V and J ends lost 0 bases and 6 bases respectively, with 11 bases between them. This clone was seen many times. As originally analysed: Scientists estimated how many nucleated cells there were by amplifying reference gene primers. Here immunoSEQ multiplex PCR was the method, and the copy in TCRdb shows in-frame clones only, minus some. Clone size and V and J calls were adopted from that table, with D and trimming inferred from the DNA. This table holds a few hundred thousand clones, roughly 80% found once.

The chain has TRBV4-1 and TRBJ1-1; D unclear. The specimen was PBMCs or T cells enriched from blood (not recorded which). The TCR comes from a woman between 45 and 65 years old who had recovered from COVID-19. Here the CDR3 reads CASSQERSLAEAFF. The CDR3 DNA sequence: TGCGCCAGCAGCCAAGAACGGTCCCTAGCTGAAGCTTTCTTT.